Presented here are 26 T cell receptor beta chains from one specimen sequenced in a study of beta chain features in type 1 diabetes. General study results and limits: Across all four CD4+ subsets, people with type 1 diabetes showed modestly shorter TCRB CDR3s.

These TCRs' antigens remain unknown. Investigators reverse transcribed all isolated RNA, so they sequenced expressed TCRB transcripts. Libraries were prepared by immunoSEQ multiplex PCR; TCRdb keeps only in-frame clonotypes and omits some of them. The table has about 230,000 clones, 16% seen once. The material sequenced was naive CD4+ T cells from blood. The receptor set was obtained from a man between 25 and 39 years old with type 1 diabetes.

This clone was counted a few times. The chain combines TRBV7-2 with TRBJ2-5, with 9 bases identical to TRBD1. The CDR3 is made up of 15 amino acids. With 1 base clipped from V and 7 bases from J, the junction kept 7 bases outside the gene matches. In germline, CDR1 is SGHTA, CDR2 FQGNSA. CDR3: CASSLGTGAPPTQYF. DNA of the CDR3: TGTGCCAGCAGCTTAGGGACAGGGGCCCCACCGACCCAGTACTTC.

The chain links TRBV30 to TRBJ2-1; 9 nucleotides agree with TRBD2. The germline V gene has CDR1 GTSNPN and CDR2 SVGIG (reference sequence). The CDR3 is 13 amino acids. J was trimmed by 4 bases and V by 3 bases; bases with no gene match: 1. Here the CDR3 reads CAWRLAGYNEQFF. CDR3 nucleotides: TGTGCCTGGAGGCTAGCGGGATACAATGAGCAGTTCTTC.

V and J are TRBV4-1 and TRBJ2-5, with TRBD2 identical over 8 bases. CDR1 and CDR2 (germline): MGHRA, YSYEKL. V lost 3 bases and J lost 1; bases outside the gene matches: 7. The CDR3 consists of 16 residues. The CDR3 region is CASSQRATSGQETQYF. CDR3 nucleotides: TGCGCCAGCAGCCAGAGGGCAACTAGCGGCCAAGAGACCCAGTACTTC.

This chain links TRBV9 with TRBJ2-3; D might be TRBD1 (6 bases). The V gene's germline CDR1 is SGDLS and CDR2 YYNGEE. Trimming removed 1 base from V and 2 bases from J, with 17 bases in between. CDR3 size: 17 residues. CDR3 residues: CASSVQYREGHTDTQYF. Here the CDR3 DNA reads TGTGCCAGCAGCGTACAGTATCGAGAGGGACACACAGATACGCAGTATTTT.

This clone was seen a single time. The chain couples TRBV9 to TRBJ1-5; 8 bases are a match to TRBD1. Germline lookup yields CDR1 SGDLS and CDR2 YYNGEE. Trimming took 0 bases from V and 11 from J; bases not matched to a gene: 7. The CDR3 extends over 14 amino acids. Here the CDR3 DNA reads TGTGCCAGCAGCGTAGGGACAGGGAACGTAGCCCAGCATTTT. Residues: CASSVGTGNVAQHF.

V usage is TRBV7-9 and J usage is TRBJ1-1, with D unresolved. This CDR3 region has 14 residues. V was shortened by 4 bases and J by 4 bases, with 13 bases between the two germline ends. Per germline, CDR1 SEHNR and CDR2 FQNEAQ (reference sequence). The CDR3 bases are TGTGCCAGCAGCTCCCGAAAGGACGGCACTGAAGCTTTCTTT. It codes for CASSSRKDGTEAFF.

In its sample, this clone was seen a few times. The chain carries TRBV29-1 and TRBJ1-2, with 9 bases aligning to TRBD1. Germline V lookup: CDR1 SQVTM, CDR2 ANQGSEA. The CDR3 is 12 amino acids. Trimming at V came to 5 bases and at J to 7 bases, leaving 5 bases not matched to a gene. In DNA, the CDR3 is TGCAGCGTTAGACAGGGGGTCGCTGGCTACACCTTC. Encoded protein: CSVRQGVAGYTF.

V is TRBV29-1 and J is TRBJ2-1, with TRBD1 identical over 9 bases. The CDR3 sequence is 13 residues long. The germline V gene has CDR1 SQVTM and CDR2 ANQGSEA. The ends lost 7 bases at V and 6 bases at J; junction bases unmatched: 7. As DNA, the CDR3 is TGCAGCGCCCTGGGACAGGGAGGCAATGAGCAGTTCTTC. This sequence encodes CSALGQGGNEQFF.

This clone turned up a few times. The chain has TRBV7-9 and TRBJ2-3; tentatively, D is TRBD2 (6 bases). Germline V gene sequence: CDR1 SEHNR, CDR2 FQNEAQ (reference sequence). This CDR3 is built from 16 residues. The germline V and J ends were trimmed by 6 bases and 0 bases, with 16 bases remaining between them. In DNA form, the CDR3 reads TGTGCCAGCAGTCCCAGACTAGACACTAGCACAGATACGCAGTATTTT. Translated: CASSPRLDTSTDTQYF.

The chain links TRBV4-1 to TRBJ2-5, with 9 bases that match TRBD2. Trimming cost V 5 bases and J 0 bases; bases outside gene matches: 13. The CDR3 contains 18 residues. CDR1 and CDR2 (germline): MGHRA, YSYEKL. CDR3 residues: CASSALDRSGRYQETQYF. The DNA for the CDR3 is TGCGCCAGCAGCGCTCTCGACAGGAGCGGGAGGTACCAAGAGACCCAGTACTTC.

CDR3 DNA sequence: TGTGCCTGGAGTACGACCGTCCCTTATGGCTACACCTTC. Translation: CAWSTTVPYGYTF. The chain uses TRBV30 and TRBJ1-2; D unresolved. Trimming pared 2 bases from V and 5 bases from J, leaving 12 bases between. CDR3 size: 13 residues. Germline CDR1 reads GTSNPN; CDR2 reads SVGIG (reference sequence).

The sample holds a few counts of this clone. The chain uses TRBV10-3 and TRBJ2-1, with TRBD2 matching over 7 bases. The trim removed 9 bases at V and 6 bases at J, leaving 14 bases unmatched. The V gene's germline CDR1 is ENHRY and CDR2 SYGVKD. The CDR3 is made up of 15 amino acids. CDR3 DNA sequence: TGTGCCATGCGGATGCACGCGGGAGAGGGCAATGAGCAGTTCTTC. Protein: CAMRMHAGEGNEQFF.

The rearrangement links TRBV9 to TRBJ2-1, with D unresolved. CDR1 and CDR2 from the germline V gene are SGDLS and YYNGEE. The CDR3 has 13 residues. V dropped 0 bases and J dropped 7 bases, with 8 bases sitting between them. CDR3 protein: CASSVVKENEQFF. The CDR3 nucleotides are TGTGCCAGCAGCGTAGTTAAGGAAAATGAGCAGTTCTTC.

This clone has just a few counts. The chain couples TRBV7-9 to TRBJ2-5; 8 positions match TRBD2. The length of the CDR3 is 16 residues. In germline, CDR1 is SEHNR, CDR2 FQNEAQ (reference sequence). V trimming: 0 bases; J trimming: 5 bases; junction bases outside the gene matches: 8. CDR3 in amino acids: CASSLARAGGQETQYF. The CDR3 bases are TGTGCCAGCAGCTTAGCGAGGGCGGGAGGCCAGGAGACCCAGTACTTC.

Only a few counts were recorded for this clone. The CDR3 DNA reads as TGTGCCAGCAGCGTAGCGGAGAGGGGCACAGATACGCAGTATTTT. This codes for CASSVAERGTDTQYF. The gene calls are TRBV9 and TRBJ2-3; possibly TRBD2 for D (5 bases). V was cut by 0 bases and J by 1 base, with 9 bases left in between. The V gene's germline CDR1 is SGDLS and CDR2 YYNGEE. This CDR3 is 15 amino acids long.

CDR3 loop: CASSSSPYSGRIHEQYF. In DNA form, the CDR3 reads TGTGCCAGCAGCTCAAGCCCCTATAGCGGGAGGATCCACGAGCAGTACTTC. The V call is TRBV9, the J call TRBJ2-7; 10 bases fit TRBD2. V lost 4 bases, J lost 5 bases, and 15 bases stayed unmatched. This CDR3 has 17 amino acids. The germline gives CDR1 SGDLS, CDR2 YYNGEE.

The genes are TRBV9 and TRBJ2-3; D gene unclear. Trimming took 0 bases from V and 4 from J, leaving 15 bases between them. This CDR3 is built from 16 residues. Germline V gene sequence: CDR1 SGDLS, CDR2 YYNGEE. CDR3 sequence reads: CASSVVGFPHPDTQYF. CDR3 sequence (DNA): TGTGCCAGCAGCGTAGTGGGCTTCCCGCACCCAGATACGCAGTATTTT.

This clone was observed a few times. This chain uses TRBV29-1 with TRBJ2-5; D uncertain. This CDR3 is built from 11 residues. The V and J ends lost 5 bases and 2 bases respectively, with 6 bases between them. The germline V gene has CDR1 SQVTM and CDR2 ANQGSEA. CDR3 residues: CSVLPQETQYF. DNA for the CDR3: TGCAGCGTTTTACCTCAAGAGACCCAGTACTTC. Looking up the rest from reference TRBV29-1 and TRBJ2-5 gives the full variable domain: SAVISQKPSRDICQRGTSLTIQCQVDSQVTMMFWYRQQPGQSLTLIATANQGSEATYESGFVIDKFPISRPNLTFSTLTVSNMSPEDSSIYLCSVLPQETQYFGPGTRLLVL.

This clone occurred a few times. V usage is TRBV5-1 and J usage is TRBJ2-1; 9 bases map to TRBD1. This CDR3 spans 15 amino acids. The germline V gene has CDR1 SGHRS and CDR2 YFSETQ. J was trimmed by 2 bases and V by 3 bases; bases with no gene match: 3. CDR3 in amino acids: CASSSGQGPYNEQFF. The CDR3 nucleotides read TGCGCCAGCAGCTCCGGACAGGGGCCCTACAATGAGCAGTTCTTC.

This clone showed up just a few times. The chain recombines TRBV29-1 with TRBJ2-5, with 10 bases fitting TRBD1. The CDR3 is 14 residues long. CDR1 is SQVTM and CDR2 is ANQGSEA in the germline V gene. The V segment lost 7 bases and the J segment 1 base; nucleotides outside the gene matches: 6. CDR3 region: CSAERDRGQETQYF. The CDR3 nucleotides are TGCAGCGCCGAGAGGGACAGGGGCCAAGAGACCCAGTACTTC.

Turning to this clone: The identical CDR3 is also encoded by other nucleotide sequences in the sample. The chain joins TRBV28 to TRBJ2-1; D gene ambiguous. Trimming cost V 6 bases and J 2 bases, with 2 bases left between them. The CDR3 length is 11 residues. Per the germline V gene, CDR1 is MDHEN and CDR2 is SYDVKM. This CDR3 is CASSPYNEQFF. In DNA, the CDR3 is TGTGCCAGCAGCCCCTACAATGAGCAGTTCTTC.

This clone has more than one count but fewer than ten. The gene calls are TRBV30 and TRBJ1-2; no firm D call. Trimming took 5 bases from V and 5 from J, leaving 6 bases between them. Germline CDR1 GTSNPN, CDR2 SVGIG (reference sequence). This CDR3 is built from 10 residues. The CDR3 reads CAWLSYGYTF. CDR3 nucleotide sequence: TGTGCCTGGTTATCGTATGGCTACACCTTC. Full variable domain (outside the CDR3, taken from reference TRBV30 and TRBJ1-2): SQTIHQWPATLVQPVGSPLSLECTVEGTSNPNLYWYRQAAGRGLQLLFYSVGIGQISSEVPQNLSASRPQDRQFILSSKKLLLSDSGFYLCAWLSYGYTFGSGTRLTVV.

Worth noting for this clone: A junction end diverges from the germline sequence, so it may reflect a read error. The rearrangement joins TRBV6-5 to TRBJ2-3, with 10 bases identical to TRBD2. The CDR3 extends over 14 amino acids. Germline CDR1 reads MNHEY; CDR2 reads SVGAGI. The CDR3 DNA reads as TGTGCCAGCAGGTCTAGCGGGAGCATAGATACGCAGTATTTT. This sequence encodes CASRSSGSIDTQYF.

CDR3 in amino acids: CASSPGHNEQFF. CDR3 DNA sequence: TGTGCCAGCAGCCCTGGCCACAATGAGCAGTTCTTC. V is TRBV11-2 and J is TRBJ2-1; no firm D call. There are 12 residues in the CDR3. Trimming removed 5 bases from V and 5 bases from J, with 7 bases in between. Germline CDR1 and CDR2: SGHAT and FQNNGV.

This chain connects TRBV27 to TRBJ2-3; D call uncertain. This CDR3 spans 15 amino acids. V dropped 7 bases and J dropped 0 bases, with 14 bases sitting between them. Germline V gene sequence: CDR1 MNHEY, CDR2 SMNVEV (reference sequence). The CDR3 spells CASTRGGESTDTQYF. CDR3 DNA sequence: TGTGCCAGCACCCGTGGTGGGGAAAGCACAGATACGCAGTATTTT.

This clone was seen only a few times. In nucleotides, the CDR3 is TGTGCTACAGAGAGAACCAATGAGCAGTTCTTC. It encodes CATERTNEQFF. The rearrangement uses TRBV2 and TRBJ2-1; unclear D gene. CDR1 and CDR2 from the germline V gene are SNHLY and FYNNEI. This CDR3 spans 11 amino acids.